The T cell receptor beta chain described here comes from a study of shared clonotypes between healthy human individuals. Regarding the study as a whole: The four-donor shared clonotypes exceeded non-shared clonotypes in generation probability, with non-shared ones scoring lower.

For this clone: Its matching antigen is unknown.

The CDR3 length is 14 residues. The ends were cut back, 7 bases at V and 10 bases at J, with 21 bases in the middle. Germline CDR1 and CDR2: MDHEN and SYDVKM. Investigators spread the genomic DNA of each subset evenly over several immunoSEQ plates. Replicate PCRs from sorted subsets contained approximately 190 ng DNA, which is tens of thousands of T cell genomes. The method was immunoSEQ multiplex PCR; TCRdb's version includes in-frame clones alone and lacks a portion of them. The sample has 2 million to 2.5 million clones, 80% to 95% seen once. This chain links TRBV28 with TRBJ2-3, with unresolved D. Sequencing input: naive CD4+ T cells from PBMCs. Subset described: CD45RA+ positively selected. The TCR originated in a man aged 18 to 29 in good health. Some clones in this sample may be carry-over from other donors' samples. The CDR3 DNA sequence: TGTGCCAGCACCCCCGAGGACCTTTATAGGTCGCAGTATTTT. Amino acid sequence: CASTPEDLYRSQYF.